This T cell receptor beta chain was captured by sequencing in a study of regulatory T cells in long-lasting Graves disease. General study points: Blood alone, not thyroid tissue, was studied.

This CDR3 is 17 amino acids long. V shed 0 bases, J shed 0 bases, and the junction held 5 bases outside the gene matches. Germline CDR1 is SGHVS and CDR2 is FQNEAQ. As to time point: newly diagnosed GD, antithyroid drugs for less than 3 months. Isolated PBMC RNA provided the starting material for the TCR library. Many counts were recorded for this clonotype. Its target is not known. Construction of the TCR beta libraries employed iRepertoire HTBI primers in conjunction with Arm-PCR of CDR3 regions. TCRdb re-called the multiplex PCR reads with MiXCR, one entry per CDR3 protein. The data contain some 250,000 distinct CDR3 sequences, about 16% of them singletons.

The J gene is TRBJ2-3, the V gene TRBV7-8; TRBD2 aligns across 8 bases. The clonotype was recovered from a female donor with Graves disease. Here the sequenced sample was peripheral blood mononuclear cells (PBMCs), taken at new diagnosis, from a patient treated with antithyroid drugs. CDR3 in amino acids: CASSLALAGISTDTQYF. The DNA of the CDR3 is TGTGCCAGCAGCTTAGCTCTAGCGGGCATCAGCACAGATACGCAGTATTTT.